These T cell receptor beta chains were read from a single sample in a study of radiation and T cells in renal cell carcinoma. Measured with immunoSEQ multiplex PCR; TCRdb has only the in-frame clones, and not every one. The data show 60,000 or so clones, 70% to 80% seen once. The input for sequencing was blood, taken from a patient whose treatment included radiotherapy and nephrectomy. All receptors come from a man in his sixties with renal cell carcinoma. Each CDR3 is given with its conserved first and last residue. The order of the fields is J gene, D gene, CDR3 length, V gene, clone size, CDR3 DNA, CDR3 protein. The D gene is left open where the match is weak. Clone size appears in some rows only: once, few, many, or a class for an expanded clone.

j_gene: TRBJ2-7; d_gene: -; len: 14; v_gene: TRBV11-2; abundance: -; CDR3nt: TGTGCCAGCAGCAAACAGGGATCCCTAGGCGAGCAGTACTTC; CDR3aa: CASSKQGSLGEQYF
j_gene: TRBJ1-2; d_gene: -; len: 14; v_gene: TRBV2; abundance: -; CDR3nt: TGTGCCAGCAGTGAAGGGGCCAGGGATTATGGCTACACCTTC; CDR3aa: CASSEGARDYGYTF
j_gene: TRBJ2-5; d_gene: -; len: 13; v_gene: TRBV5-1; abundance: -; CDR3nt: TGCGCCAGCAGTTCTAGGGGTGGGGAGACCCAGTACTTC; CDR3aa: CASSSRGGETQYF
j_gene: TRBJ1-1; d_gene: TRBD1; len: 15; v_gene: TRBV18; abundance: once; CDR3nt: TGTGCCAGCTCACGACTCAGGGGGAGAAACACTGAAGCTTTCTTT; CDR3aa: CASSRLRGRNTEAFF
j_gene: TRBJ1-2; d_gene: -; len: 11; v_gene: TRBV20-1; abundance: -; CDR3nt: TGCAGTGCTTCGGGGTTACATGGCTACACCTTC; CDR3aa: CSASGLHGYTF
j_gene: TRBJ1-6; d_gene: -; len: 15; v_gene: TRBV18; abundance: once; CDR3nt: TGTGCCAGCTCACCACGGGACAAATATAATTCACCCCTCCACTTT; CDR3aa: CASSPRDKYNSPLHF
j_gene: TRBJ2-3; d_gene: -; len: 16; v_gene: TRBV9; abundance: -; CDR3nt: TGTGCCAGCAGCTCGAGGGGGCGGGGGGATAAAGATACGCAGTATTTT; CDR3aa: CASSSRGRGDKDTQYF
j_gene: TRBJ2-7; d_gene: -; len: 11; v_gene: TRBV6-5; abundance: -; CDR3nt: TGTGCCAGCAGAAAAAACTACGAGCAGTACTTC; CDR3aa: CASRKNYEQYF
j_gene: TRBJ1-2; d_gene: -; len: 14; v_gene: TRBV27; abundance: -; CDR3nt: TGTGCCAGCAGCCGATTTTGGGGTGAAAATGGCTACACCTTC; CDR3aa: CASSRFWGENGYTF
j_gene: TRBJ2-7; d_gene: -; len: 15; v_gene: TRBV18; abundance: -; CDR3nt: TGTGCCAGCTCACCACCCTCCGGATCACCCTACGAGCAGTACTTC; CDR3aa: CASSPPSGSPYEQYF
j_gene: TRBJ1-1; d_gene: TRBD1; len: 13; v_gene: TRBV5-1; abundance: -; CDR3nt: TGCGCCAGCAGTTGGGACAGGGTTACTGAAGCTTTCTTT; CDR3aa: CASSWDRVTEAFF
j_gene: TRBJ2-1; d_gene: -; len: 11; v_gene: TRBV13; abundance: -; CDR3nt: TGTGCCAGCAGCTCAACCCTCGGGCAGTTCTTC; CDR3aa: CASSSTLGQFF
j_gene: TRBJ2-7; d_gene: -; len: 13; v_gene: TRBV6-5; abundance: -; CDR3nt: TGTGCCAGCAGTTACCAAGGACTGGACGAGCAGTACTTC; CDR3aa: CASSYQGLDEQYF
j_gene: TRBJ2-1; d_gene: TRBD2; len: 18; v_gene: TRBV30; abundance: -; CDR3nt: TGTGCCTGGAGTGTCCGAGGAGCGGGGGGCAGCTCCTACAATGAGCAGTTCTTC; CDR3aa: CAWSVRGAGGSSYNEQFF
j_gene: TRBJ2-5; d_gene: TRBD2; len: 14; v_gene: TRBV11-3; abundance: once; CDR3nt: TGTGCCAGCAGCCGACTAGCGGGAGTGGAGACCCAGTACTTC; CDR3aa: CASSRLAGVETQYF
j_gene: TRBJ2-3; d_gene: -; len: 14; v_gene: TRBV6-1; abundance: -; CDR3nt: TGTGCCAGCAGTGAAATAGGGGTGGTTGGTACGCAGTATTTT; CDR3aa: CASSEIGVVGTQYF
j_gene: TRBJ1-5; d_gene: -; len: 15; v_gene: TRBV19; abundance: -; CDR3nt: TGTGCCAGTAAGCCCCGTGTTGCGAGCAATCAGCCCCAGCATTTT; CDR3aa: CASKPRVASNQPQHF
j_gene: TRBJ1-2; d_gene: TRBD1; len: 14; v_gene: TRBV5-1; abundance: -; CDR3nt: TGCGCCAGCAGCGGACAGGGGGGTTACTATGGCTACACCTTC; CDR3aa: CASSGQGGYYGYTF
j_gene: TRBJ2-2; d_gene: TRBD2; len: 18; v_gene: TRBV14; abundance: -; CDR3nt: TGTGCCAGCAGCCGCGGACTAGCGGGGCCGGACGGCACCGGGGAGCTGTTTTTT; CDR3aa: CASSRGLAGPDGTGELFF
j_gene: TRBJ1-1; d_gene: -; len: 15; v_gene: TRBV11-2; abundance: -; CDR3nt: TGTGCCAGCAGGATATGGGGGGCCACGAACACTGAAGCTCTCTTT; CDR3aa: CASRIWGATNTEALF
j_gene: TRBJ2-7; d_gene: -; len: 15; v_gene: TRBV7-2; abundance: -; CDR3nt: TGTGCCAGCAGCTTAGTCACGGGGATCTCCTACGAGCAGTACTTC; CDR3aa: CASSLVTGISYEQYF
j_gene: TRBJ2-7; d_gene: -; len: 16; v_gene: TRBV29-1; abundance: -; CDR3nt: TGCAGCGTTGGACCCATCTTGGAAGGGGCAGGCGACGAGCAGTACTTC; CDR3aa: CSVGPILEGAGDEQYF
j_gene: TRBJ2-1; d_gene: -; len: 17; v_gene: TRBV9; abundance: once; CDR3nt: TGTGCCAGCAGCGTAGGGAGCGGAGTTAGCTCCTACAATGAGCAGTTCTTC; CDR3aa: CASSVGSGVSSYNEQFF
j_gene: TRBJ2-2; d_gene: -; len: 13; v_gene: TRBV27; abundance: -; CDR3nt: TGTGCCAGCAGTGCCGGGCTGTACGGGGAGCTGTTTTTT; CDR3aa: CASSAGLYGELFF
j_gene: TRBJ1-5; d_gene: -; len: 13; v_gene: TRBV19; abundance: -; CDR3nt: TGTGCCAGTACCAATACAGGGAAACAGCCCCAGCATTTT; CDR3aa: CASTNTGKQPQHF
j_gene: TRBJ1-4; d_gene: TRBD1; len: 13; v_gene: TRBV29-1; abundance: -; CDR3nt: TGCAGCGTTCTGGACAGGGGAGGCGAAAAACTGTTTTTT; CDR3aa: CSVLDRGGEKLFF
j_gene: TRBJ1-3; d_gene: TRBD1; len: 15; v_gene: TRBV4-1; abundance: -; CDR3nt: TGCGCCAGCAGCCAACAGGACAGGGGTGGAAACACCATATATTTT; CDR3aa: CASSQQDRGGNTIYF
j_gene: TRBJ1-2; d_gene: -; len: 17; v_gene: TRBV11-2; abundance: once; CDR3nt: TGTGCCAGCAGCTTAGGGGGCCCGGTGAATGACTACTATGGCTACACCTTC; CDR3aa: CASSLGGPVNDYYGYTF
j_gene: TRBJ1-1; d_gene: -; len: 14; v_gene: TRBV7-2; abundance: -; CDR3nt: TGTGCCAGCAGCACATCAACAATGAACACTGAAGCTTTCTTT; CDR3aa: CASSTSTMNTEAFF
j_gene: TRBJ1-2; d_gene: TRBD1; len: 15; v_gene: TRBV6-5; abundance: once; CDR3nt: TGTGCCAGCAACAAGGGGACAGGAGTTAACTATGGCTACACCTTC; CDR3aa: CASNKGTGVNYGYTF
j_gene: TRBJ2-5; d_gene: -; len: 16; v_gene: TRBV6-5; abundance: -; CDR3nt: TGTGCCAGCAGTTATCTAGGCGGGAATAATTGGGAGACCCAGTACTTC; CDR3aa: CASSYLGGNNWETQYF
j_gene: TRBJ2-5; d_gene: TRBD2; len: 16; v_gene: TRBV7-2; abundance: -; CDR3nt: TGTGCCAGCAGCGTCCTAGCGGGGGACCTACAAGAGACCCAGTACTTC; CDR3aa: CASSVLAGDLQETQYF
j_gene: TRBJ1-2; d_gene: -; len: 14; v_gene: TRBV4-1; abundance: -; CDR3nt: TGCGCCAGCAGCCAGGCCGACAGGAACTATGGCTACACCTTC; CDR3aa: CASSQADRNYGYTF